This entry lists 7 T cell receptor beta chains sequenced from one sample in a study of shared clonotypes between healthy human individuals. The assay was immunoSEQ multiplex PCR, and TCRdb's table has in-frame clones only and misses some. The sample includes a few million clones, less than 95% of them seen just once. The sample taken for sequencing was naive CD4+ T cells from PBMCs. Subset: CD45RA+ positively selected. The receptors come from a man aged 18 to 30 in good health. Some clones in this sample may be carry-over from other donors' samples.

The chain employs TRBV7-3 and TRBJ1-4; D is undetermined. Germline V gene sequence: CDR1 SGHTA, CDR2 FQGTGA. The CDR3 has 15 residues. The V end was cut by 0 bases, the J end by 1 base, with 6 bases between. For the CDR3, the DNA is TGTGCCAGCAGCTTAACGGGCAGAACTAATGAAAAACTGTTTTTT. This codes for CASSLTGRTNEKLFF.

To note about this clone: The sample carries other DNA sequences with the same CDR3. The CDR3 DNA follows: TGTGCCAGCAGCTTAGGGCGGACAAGGAACACCGGGGAGCTGTTTTTT. This codes for CASSLGRTRNTGELFF. The chain employs TRBV11-2 and TRBJ2-2; D possibly corresponds to TRBD1 (5 bases). The CDR3 extends over 16 amino acids. Germline assignment: CDR1 SGHAT and CDR2 FQNNGV. Trimming took 1 base from V and 1 from J, leaving 10 bases between them.

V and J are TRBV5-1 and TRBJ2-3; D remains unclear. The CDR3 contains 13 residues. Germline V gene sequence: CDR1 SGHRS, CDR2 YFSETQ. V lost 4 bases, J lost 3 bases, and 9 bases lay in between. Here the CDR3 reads CASSEKGTDTQYF. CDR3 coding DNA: TGCGCCAGCAGCGAAAAAGGTACAGATACGCAGTATTTT.

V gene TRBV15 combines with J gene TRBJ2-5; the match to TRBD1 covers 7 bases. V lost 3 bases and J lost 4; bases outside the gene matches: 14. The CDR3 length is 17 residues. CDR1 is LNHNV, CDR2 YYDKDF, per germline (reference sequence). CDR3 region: CATSRLGQGVVRETQYF. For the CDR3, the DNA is TGTGCCACCAGCAGGCTCGGGCAGGGGGTAGTTCGAGAGACCCAGTACTTC.

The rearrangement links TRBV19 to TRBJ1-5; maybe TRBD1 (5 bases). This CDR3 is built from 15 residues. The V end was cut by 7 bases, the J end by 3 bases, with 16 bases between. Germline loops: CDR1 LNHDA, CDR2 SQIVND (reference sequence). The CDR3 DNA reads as TGTGCCAGTAATCCCCGGGACGGATACAATCAGCCCCAGCATTTT. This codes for CASNPRDGYNQPQHF. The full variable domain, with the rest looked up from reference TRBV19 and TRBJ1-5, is DGGITQSPKYLFRKEGQNVTLSCEQNLNHDAMYWYRQDPGQGLRLIYYSQIVNDFQKGDIAEGYSVSREKKESFPLTVTSAQKNPTAFYLCASNPRDGYNQPQHFGDGTRLSIL.

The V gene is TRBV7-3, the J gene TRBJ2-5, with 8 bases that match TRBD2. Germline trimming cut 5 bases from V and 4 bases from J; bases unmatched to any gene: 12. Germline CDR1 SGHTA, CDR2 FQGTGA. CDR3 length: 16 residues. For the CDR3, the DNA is TGTGCCAGCAGCCTGGATAAAGCGGGAGCCCCAGAGACCCAGTACTTC. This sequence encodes CASSLDKAGAPETQYF.

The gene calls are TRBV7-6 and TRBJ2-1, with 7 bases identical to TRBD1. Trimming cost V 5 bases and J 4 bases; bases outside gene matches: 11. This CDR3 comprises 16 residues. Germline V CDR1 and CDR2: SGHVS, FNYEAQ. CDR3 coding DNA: TGTGCCAGCAGCAACCGGGACAGCCTGATTTACAATGAGCAGTTCTTC. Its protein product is CASSNRDSLIYNEQFF.